These 15 T cell receptor beta chains were all obtained from the same sample, sequenced in a study of response to subunit inactivated influenza vaccine. TCRdb reprocessed the RT-PCR reads with MiXCR, giving one entry per CDR3 protein. The sample gives about 170,000 distinct CDR3 sequences, about an eighth of which show up once; about 31% is in the top ten. These same data were also listed under a study on T cells expressing NK-cell markers. That source reports: Production of TCR beta cDNA relied on 5'RACE template switching with UMIs.

Specimen: CD8+ T cells sorted from PBMCs, collected less than 13 days after vaccination. Source of these receptors: a man aged 50 to 60 who received an inactivated influenza vaccine.

The sample holds a few counts of this clonotype. The CDR3 sequence: CARRLAEFYEQYF. Here the CDR3 DNA reads TGTGCCAGAAGACTAGCGGAGTTCTACGAGCAGTACTTC. V gene TRBV9 combines with J gene TRBJ2-7, with 9 positions matching TRBD2. The ends lost 8 bases at V and 3 bases at J; junction bases unmatched: 6. CDR1 and CDR2 (germline): SGDLS, YYNGEE. The CDR3 loop spans 13 amino acids.

This clonotype was observed a handful of times. The chain links TRBV4-3 to TRBJ1-1; TRBD1 matches 9 bases. CDR3 length: 17 amino acids. Losses at the gene ends were 3 bases for V and 1 base for J; bases not matched to a gene: 9. Germline V lookup: CDR1 LGHNA, CDR2 YSLEER. This CDR3 reads CASSHLPGQGENTEAFF. The CDR3 DNA is TGCGCCAGCAGCCACCTACCGGGACAGGGTGAGAACACTGAAGCTTTCTTT.

The rearrangement uses TRBV12-3 or TRBV12-4 and TRBJ1-5; TRBD1 agrees at 10 bases. V shed 5 bases and J 6 bases; nucleotides not matched to a gene: 10. The CDR3 is made up of 16 amino acids. DNA of the CDR3: TGTGCCAGCAGTCCTGAGGGACAGGGGAGAGGTCAGCCCCAGCATTTT. Its protein is CASSPEGQGRGQPQHF.

This clonotype was seen a few times. The chain combines TRBV28 with TRBJ2-1; perhaps TRBD2 as D (5 bases). The germline gives CDR1 MDHEN, CDR2 SYDVKM. The CDR3 consists of 15 residues. V was clipped by 1 base and J by 8 bases, with 15 bases between them. The CDR3 spells CASSLFQEVSDEQFF. CDR3 DNA sequence: TGTGCCAGCAGTTTATTCCAGGAGGTTTCGGATGAGCAGTTCTTC.

This clonotype has a handful of counts. This sequence joins TRBV30 and TRBJ1-1; D possibly corresponds to TRBD1 (5 bases). Per the germline V gene, CDR1 is GTSNPN and CDR2 is SVGIG (reference sequence). This CDR3 is built from 13 residues. Trimming pared 0 bases from V and 6 bases from J, leaving 11 bases between. The CDR3 DNA reads as TGTGCCTGGAGTGTACCGGGGGTCCCTGAAGCTTTCTTT. Its protein is CAWSVPGVPEAFF.

This clonotype was seen many times. The chain couples TRBV27 to TRBJ2-7; TRBD1 is a possible D gene (5 bases). CDR1 and CDR2 (germline): MNHEY, SMNVEV (reference sequence). The CDR3 spans 13 residues. V lost 3 bases and J lost 1, with 7 bases in between. The CDR3: CASSFGQSYEQYF. The CDR3 DNA is TGTGCCAGCAGTTTTGGACAATCCTACGAGCAGTACTTC.

The J gene is TRBJ2-3, the V gene TRBV7-6; a possible D gene is TRBD2 (5 bases). V lost 4 bases to trimming and J lost 0 bases, with 23 bases between them. The CDR3 length is 19 residues. Germline V gene sequence: CDR1 SGHVS, CDR2 FNYEAQ. In nucleotides, the CDR3 is TGTGCCAGCAGCTCCCCCCATCATGGCGCGGGTATCAGCACAGATACGCAGTATTTT. This translates into CASSSPHHGAGISTDTQYF.

This clonotype occurred a few times. The chain has TRBV4-2 and TRBJ2-1, with TRBD2 matching over 7 bases. The CDR3 covers 13 residues. The trim removed 8 bases at V and 2 bases at J, leaving 3 bases unmatched. Germline V gene sequence: CDR1 LGHNA, CDR2 YNFKEQ. CDR3 DNA: TGTGCCAGCGGACTAGACCCCTACAATGAGCAGTTCTTC. Protein product: CASGLDPYNEQFF.

The rearrangement links TRBV30 to TRBJ1-1; D call uncertain. CDR1 GTSNPN and CDR2 SVGIG come from the germline V gene (reference sequence). The CDR3 is 14 residues long. V gave up 1 base and J gave up 4 bases, with 13 bases separating them. CDR3: CAWSDWGEGTEAFF. CDR3 in DNA: TGTGCCTGGAGTGATTGGGGAGAGGGCACTGAAGCTTTCTTT.

The rearrangement joins TRBV6-2 or TRBV6-3 to TRBJ2-7, with 10 bases aligning to TRBD1. V trimming: 5 bases; J trimming: 5 bases; junction bases outside the gene matches: 6. Germline V lookup: CDR1 MNHEY, CDR2 SVGEGT. This CDR3 spans 14 amino acids. This chain's CDR3 is CASSRDRGGHEQYF. Here the CDR3 DNA reads TGTGCCAGCAGTCGGGACAGGGGAGGCCACGAGCAGTACTTC.

This clonotype was seen many times. This rearrangement joins TRBV9 to TRBJ2-3; 7 bases map to TRBD2. The CDR3 runs 15 residues. The V and J ends lost 0 bases and 4 bases, in that order; junction bases with no gene match: 5. Germline V lookup: CDR1 SGDLS, CDR2 YYNGEE. This chain's CDR3 is CASSVGEGTADTQYF. Here the CDR3 DNA reads TGTGCCAGCAGCGTAGGGGAGGGCACCGCAGATACGCAGTATTTT.

This clonotype was seen more than once but under ten times. The chain carries TRBV6-1 and TRBJ2-1; 9 bases fit TRBD1. The CDR3 totals 14 residues. V lost 2 bases, J lost 8 bases, and 4 bases stayed unmatched. Germline CDR1 and CDR2: MNHNS and SASEGT. CDR3 DNA sequence: TGTGCCAGCAGTGAATTGGACAGGGGCCATGAGCAGTTCTTC. As protein: CASSELDRGHEQFF.

This clonotype was found a few times. V is TRBV6-1 and J is TRBJ2-1; D call uncertain. CDR1 is MNHNS and CDR2 is SASEGT in the germline V gene. This CDR3 spans 15 amino acids. V was clipped by 4 bases and J by 4 bases, with 14 bases between them. As DNA, the CDR3 is TGTGCCAGCAGTGCCGGCAGTAGTGGTTACAATGAGCAGTTCTTC. As protein: CASSAGSSGYNEQFF.

This clonotype was recorded at least ten times. The genes are TRBV5-6 and TRBJ1-1; D is uncertain. The CDR3 is made up of 12 amino acids. Trimming stripped 4 bases from V and 10 bases from J, with 14 bases between. CDR1 SGHDT and CDR2 YYEEEE come from the germline V gene. The chain's CDR3 is CASSVRLRGAFF. CDR3 DNA sequence: TGTGCCAGCAGCGTACGACTTCGGGGAGCTTTCTTT.

V usage is TRBV9 and J usage is TRBJ2-2; 8 bases align to TRBD1. Trimming at V came to 4 bases and at J to 4 bases, leaving 12 bases not matched to a gene. Germline CDR1 and CDR2: SGDLS and YYNGEE. The CDR3 runs 17 residues. CDR3 in DNA: TGTGCCAGCAGCCCCCGGGCGGACAGGGATGTCACCGGGGAGCTGTTTTTT. It codes for CASSPRADRDVTGELFF.